This T cell receptor (beta chain) was retrieved from a study of tumor T cells in aggressive B-cell lymphoma. Method: immunoSEQ multiplex PCR; TCRdb's copy keeps in-frame clones and lacks some. The sample has approximately 12,000 clones; about 89% are singletons. V gave up 2 bases and J gave up 4 bases; unmatched junction bases: 6. Germline V gene lookup returns CDR1 SQVTM and CDR2 ANQGSEA. This CDR3 is 14 amino acids long. This chain joins TRBV29-1 and TRBJ2-7, with TRBD1 matching 9 bases. The material sequenced was tumor tissue. This sequence was found in an adult with diffuse large B cell lymphoma. CDR3 sequence reads: CSVEPGQGRYEQYF. The CDR3 bases are TGCAGCGTTGAACCGGGACAGGGTCGGTACGAGCAGTACTTC.